This TCR beta chain is drawn from a study of T-cell reconstitution after alpha-beta-depleted transplantation in children. Notes on the study in general: T-cell counts and diversity were attributed mostly to newly produced T cells one year after transplant. Several hundred expanded graft clones reportedly supplied alpha-beta T cells about two months after transplant. The origin of high day-60 TCRbeta diversity in some patients lay in surviving recipient T cells and thymic progenitors.

CDR3 length: 14 residues. The V gene's germline CDR1 is KGHSH and CDR2 LQKENI. Unmatched junction bases numbered 0, after V lost 2 bases and J lost 4 bases. This clonotype was counted many times. The antigen is unknown. Preparation of the TCRbeta library involved a method that used unique molecular identifiers. A single record per CDR3 protein comes from TCRdb applying MiXCR to the PCR reads. The table lists 40,000 to 55,000 distinct CDR3 sequences, nearly 9.5% of them singletons, with 25% to 30% in the top ten. This chain links TRBV18 with TRBJ2-1; 9 bases line up with TRBD2. Source: PBMCs, mostly from graft donor cells, taken 60 days after TCRalphabeta/CD19-depleted stem cell transplant. The receptor was isolated from a male patient aged 2-9 years who had a stem cell transplant for chronic granulomatous disease, so the T cells may come from the graft donor. CDR3 residues: CASSPAGGYNEQFF. In DNA form, the CDR3 reads TGTGCCAGCTCACCAGCGGGAGGGTACAATGAGCAGTTCTTC.